The 23 T cell receptor beta chains in this list originate from one sample, sequenced in a study of technical replicates of blood from several donors. Sequencing was performed with immunoSEQ multiplex PCR; in TCRdb, only in-frame clones are kept and a portion is missing. The data show around 84,000 clones, 97% seen once. Sequencing was performed on T cells isolated from PBMCs. These receptors came from a human donor in good health.

The chain combines TRBV6-6 with TRBJ2-3; unclear D gene. The germline gives CDR1 MNHNY, CDR2 SVGAGI (reference sequence). V gave up 3 bases and J gave up 2 bases, with 9 bases separating them. The CDR3 extends over 14 amino acids. The CDR3 region has the DNA TGTGCCAGCAGTTATTTAGAATCCACAGATACGCAGTATTTT. Its translation is CASSYLESTDTQYF.

This chain connects TRBV14 to TRBJ1-1; D remains ambiguous. The germline V gene has CDR1 SGHDN and CDR2 FVKESK. Deletions cut 3 bases from V and 7 bases from J, with 9 bases between. CDR3 length: 12 residues. The CDR3 region is CASSHRRFEAFF. The DNA of the CDR3 is TGTGCCAGCAGCCATAGGCGGTTTGAAGCTTTCTTT.

The chain recombines TRBV7-9 with TRBJ1-5, with no clear D. Between the trimmed V and J ends, which lost 0 bases and 4 bases, there was a span of 19 bases. Germline CDR1 is SEHNR and CDR2 is FQNEAQ (reference sequence). The CDR3 is 18 residues long. The CDR3 region is CASSLAGVLTDPNQPQHF. In nucleotides, the CDR3 is TGTGCCAGCAGCTTAGCGGGAGTATTGACCGACCCGAATCAGCCCCAGCATTTT.

The chain couples TRBV11-3 to TRBJ1-6; 7 nucleotides line up with TRBD1. Germline V gives CDR1 SGHNT, CDR2 YENEEA. The CDR3 runs to 17 residues. J gave up 3 bases and V 4 bases, and 9 bases lay outside the gene matches. In nucleotides, the CDR3 is TGTGCCAGCAGCTCCCGCGACAGGGACATCTATAATTCACCCCTCCACTTT. It translates to CASSSRDRDIYNSPLHF.

The rearrangement links TRBV5-6 to TRBJ2-5; maybe TRBD2 (6 bases). Germline lookup yields CDR1 SGHDT and CDR2 YYEEEE. The V gene lost 4 bases and the J gene lost 4 bases, with 11 bases spanning the gap. The CDR3 is 13 residues long. CDR3 sequence reads: CASSLTSRETQYF. CDR3 nucleotide sequence: TGTGCCAGCAGCCTGACTAGTCGAGAGACCCAGTACTTC. Using reference TRBV5-6 and TRBJ2-5 for the parts outside the CDR3, the full variable domain is DAGVTQSPTHLIKTRGQQVTLRCSPKSGHDTVSWYQQALGQGPQFIFQYYEEEERQRGNFPDRFSGHQFPNYSSELNVNALLLGDSALYLCASSLTSRETQYFGPGTRLLVL.

The gene calls are TRBV30 and TRBJ1-6, with D possibly TRBD1 on 6 matching bases. CDR1 GTSNPN and CDR2 SVGIG come from the germline V gene (reference sequence). The CDR3 sequence is 15 residues long. The V end lost 2 bases, the J end lost 6 bases, and 14 bases lay between the germline ends. The CDR3 spells CAWSTLDRVNSPLHF. CDR3 DNA: TGTGCCTGGAGTACTTTGGACAGAGTTAATTCACCCCTCCACTTT.

The V call is TRBV5-6, the J call TRBJ1-2; 7 bases match TRBD1. The CDR3 has 14 amino acids. Germline CDR1 reads SGHDT; CDR2 reads YYEEEE. Trimming cost V 5 bases and J 6 bases; bases outside gene matches: 10. This chain's CDR3 is CASSFLGGQDGYTF. CDR3 sequence (DNA): TGTGCCAGCAGTTTTTTGGGTGGACAGGATGGCTACACCTTC.

The chain employs TRBV30 and TRBJ2-1; 11 nucleotides align to TRBD2. With 3 bases clipped from V and 15 bases from J, the junction kept 13 bases outside the gene matches. Per the germline V gene, CDR1 is GTSNPN and CDR2 is SVGIG (reference sequence). This CDR3 region has 14 residues. The CDR3 is CAWRDSGGARLWFF. CDR3 sequence (DNA): TGTGCCTGGAGGGATAGCGGGGGGGCCCGCCTTTGGTTCTTC.

The V and J genes are TRBV5-4 and TRBJ2-7; TRBD2 agrees at 8 bases. The CDR3 is 17 residues long. CDR1 and CDR2 from the germline V gene are SGHNT and YYREEE (reference sequence). V was clipped by 2 bases and J by 6 bases; unmatched bases: 16. The CDR3 here is CASSLHPQRGLVAEQYF. The CDR3 coding sequence is TGTGCCAGCAGCTTACACCCCCAGAGGGGACTAGTGGCCGAGCAGTACTTC. Full variable domain (outside the CDR3, taken from reference TRBV5-4 and TRBJ2-7): ETGVTQSPTHLIKTRGQQVTLRCSSQSGHNTVSWYQQALGQGPQFIFQYYREEENGRGNFPPRFSGLQFPNYSSELNVNALELDDSALYLCASSLHPQRGLVAEQYFGPGTRLTVT.

Only one count was recorded for this clone. This rearrangement joins TRBV27 to TRBJ2-2; tentatively, D is TRBD1 (6 bases). Germline V CDR1 and CDR2: MNHEY, SMNVEV (reference sequence). The CDR3 is made up of 16 amino acids. V was trimmed by 6 bases and J by 2 bases, leaving 16 bases between them. The CDR3 nucleotides read TGTGCCAGCAGCCCCCACTGGGGACAAAACACCGGGGAGCTGTTTTTT. This codes for CASSPHWGQNTGELFF.

Of note for this clone: Other DNA sequences in this specimen translate into the identical CDR3. J is TRBJ1-5 and V is TRBV18, with 9 bases identical to TRBD1. The CDR3 runs to 14 residues. V was pared by 3 bases and J by 4 bases, with 1 base of the junction left unmatched. Germline V gene data show CDR1 as KGHSH and CDR2 as LQKENI. CDR3 sequence reads: CASSPGQGNQPQHF. CDR3 sequence (DNA): TGTGCCAGCTCACCGGGACAGGGAAATCAGCCCCAGCATTTT.

This clone has a single count. The V and J genes are TRBV5-1 and TRBJ2-2; 9 positions agree with TRBD2. The germline V gene encodes CDR1 SGHRS and CDR2 YFSETQ. The CDR3 loop spans 18 amino acids. V lost 3 bases and J lost 4; bases outside the gene matches: 13. DNA for the CDR3: TGCGCCAGCAGCTCCCCTATTATTAAGCGGGGGGCCACCGGGGAGCTGTTTTTT. Its protein product is CASSSPIIKRGATGELFF.

This clone was found a few times. The CDR3 is CASRPSLPQGVMREAFF. CDR3 coding DNA: TGTGCCAGCAGACCAAGCCTACCACAGGGGGTTATGCGTGAAGCTTTCTTT. The chain combines TRBV14 with TRBJ1-1; TRBD1 agrees at 8 bases. CDR3 size: 17 residues. J lost 7 bases, V lost 6 bases, and 19 bases had no gene match. CDR1 is SGHDN and CDR2 is FVKESK in the germline V gene.

The gene calls are TRBV2 and TRBJ1-5; D is ambiguous. The V and J ends lost 7 bases and 0 bases respectively, with 7 bases between them. The CDR3 runs to 13 residues. Per germline, CDR1 SNHLY and CDR2 FYNNEI. The chain's CDR3 is CASKRDSNQPQHF. The CDR3 DNA is TGTGCCAGCAAACGGGATAGCAATCAGCCCCAGCATTTT.

V and J are TRBV18 and TRBJ2-7, with D maybe TRBD1 (6 bases). The CDR3 has 12 residues. V was clipped by 6 bases and J by 2 bases, with 8 bases between them. Germline CDR1 and CDR2: KGHSH and LQKENI. The CDR3: CASSDSPYEQYF. The CDR3 DNA reads TGTGCCAGCTCGGACAGCCCCTACGAGCAGTACTTC. Full variable domain (remainder filled in from reference TRBV18 and TRBJ2-7): NAGVMQNPRHLVRRRGQEARLRCSPMKGHSHVYWYRQLPEEGLKFMVYLQKENIIDESGMPKERFSAEFPKEGPSILRIQQVVRGDSAAYFCASSDSPYEQYFGPGTRLTVT.

This clone was recorded once. V usage is TRBV6-5 and J usage is TRBJ2-1; D is unclear. This CDR3 comprises 14 residues. Germline assignment: CDR1 MNHEY and CDR2 SVGAGI. V was trimmed by 6 bases and J by 6 bases, leaving 15 bases between them. The CDR3, as DNA: TGTGCCAGCAGCCCCGTGGTAGCCGCCAATGAGCAGTTCTTC. It specifies CASSPVVAANEQFF.

The table lists this clone with a few counts. This chain connects TRBV9 to TRBJ1-5, with unresolved D. Germline values: CDR1 SGDLS, CDR2 YYNGEE. Deletions cut 0 bases from V and 6 bases from J, with 10 bases between. CDR3 length: 14 residues. CDR3 DNA: TGTGCCAGCAGCGTAGCCGAACGGGGTCAGCCCCAGCATTTT. Protein sequence: CASSVAERGQPQHF.

This rearrangement joins TRBV10-3 to TRBJ2-2, with D possibly matching TRBD2 (5 bases). CDR1 is ENHRY, CDR2 SYGVKD, per germline. The CDR3 runs 14 residues. The germline V and J ends were trimmed by 6 bases and 2 bases, with 10 bases remaining between them. The CDR3 sequence: CAIRNGENTGELFF. The CDR3 DNA reads TGTGCCATCAGAAACGGGGAAAACACCGGGGAGCTGTTTTTT.

This rearrangement joins TRBV18 to TRBJ1-3; 7 bases match TRBD1. V lost 3 bases, J lost 2 bases, and 7 bases stayed unmatched. This CDR3 has 16 amino acids. Germline-derived CDR1 and CDR2 are KGHSH and LQKENI. The chain's CDR3 is CASSPAGGWTGNTIYF. CDR3 coding DNA: TGTGCCAGCTCACCGGCAGGGGGTTGGACTGGAAACACCATATATTTT. The entire variable domain, with the rest obtained from reference TRBV18 and TRBJ1-3, is as follows: NAGVMQNPRHLVRRRGQEARLRCSPMKGHSHVYWYRQLPEEGLKFMVYLQKENIIDESGMPKERFSAEFPKEGPSILRIQQVVRGDSAAYFCASSPAGGWTGNTIYFGEGSWLTVV.

The chain joins TRBV7-2 to TRBJ2-3; 7 bases are shared with TRBD2. CDR3 length equals 15 residues. V shed 5 bases and J 4 bases; nucleotides not matched to a gene: 9. Per germline, CDR1 SGHTA and CDR2 FQGNSA. In nucleotides, the CDR3 is TGTGCCAGCAGCCGGGACTACCTTCCCTCAGATACGCAGTATTTT. This codes for CASSRDYLPSDTQYF.

The chain combines TRBV6-5 with TRBJ1-1, with D possibly TRBD1 on 5 matching bases. The germline V gene has CDR1 MNHEY and CDR2 SVGAGI. The CDR3 sequence is 12 residues long. V gave up 5 bases and J gave up 4 bases, with 8 bases separating them. The DNA for the CDR3 is TGTGCCAGCAGTCAGGGATCCACTGAAGCTTTCTTT. It translates to CASSQGSTEAFF.

V is TRBV4-2 and J is TRBJ2-4; the match to TRBD1 covers 9 bases. Germline CDR1 and CDR2: LGHNA and YNFKEQ. The CDR3 runs to 14 residues. V was clipped by 5 bases and J by 1 base; unmatched bases: 0. CDR3 region: CASSGTGAKNIQYF. CDR3 sequence (DNA): TGTGCCAGCAGCGGGACAGGGGCCAAAAACATTCAGTACTTC.

The chain recombines TRBV5-1 with TRBJ2-7; possibly TRBD1 for D (6 bases). Germline V lookup: CDR1 SGHRS, CDR2 YFSETQ. CDR3 length: 15 residues. V dropped 2 bases and J dropped 2 bases, with 14 bases sitting between them. CDR3 amino acids: CASSFSIPGAYEQYF. In DNA, the CDR3 is TGCGCCAGCAGCTTTTCGATTCCAGGGGCCTACGAGCAGTACTTC.